These T cell receptor beta chains were read from a single sample in a study of T cell responses to AZD1222 COVID-19 vaccine. The data were produced by immunoSEQ multiplex PCR, yet TCRdb's version contains in-frame clones alone and is incomplete. This table holds 95,000 to 150,000 clones, about 90% found once. The source material was peripheral blood, sampled on day 0 of AZD1222 vaccination. The receptor set was obtained from an adult in good health. Each CDR3 is given with its conserved first and last residue. D genes are given only for firm matches. Part of the rows lack a size; the others show once, few, many or a class for expanded clones.

J,size,V,D,CDR3,DNA
TRBJ1-6,-,TRBV19,-,CASSMEGSYNSPLHF,TGTGCCAGTAGTATGGAGGGGTCCTATAATTCACCCCTCCACTTT
TRBJ2-7,-,TRBV30,-,CAWSFGDSRYEQYF,TGTGCCTGGTCCTTCGGGGACTCCAGGTACGAGCAGTACTTC
TRBJ1-2,few,TRBV2,-,CASSEAGSRQTYYGYTF,TGTGCCAGCAGTGAAGCGGGGTCTAGGCAAACGTACTATGGCTACACCTTC
TRBJ1-1,-,TRBV6-5,-,CASNWRDTEAFF,TGTGCCAGCAACTGGCGGGACACTGAAGCTTTCTTT
TRBJ1-5,-,TRBV18,TRBD1,CASSGQGGNQPQHF,TGTGCCAGCTCGGGACAGGGAGGCAATCAGCCCCAGCATTTT
TRBJ2-7,-,TRBV11-1,-,CASRPRGSYEQYF,TGTGCCAGCAGGCCTCGAGGATCCTACGAGCAGTACTTC
TRBJ2-7,once,TRBV11-2,TRBD1,CASSFWTGQYEQYF,TGTGCCAGCAGCTTCTGGACAGGGCAGTACGAGCAGTACTTC
TRBJ1-5,-,TRBV28,TRBD1,CASSPPERDRGSQPQHF,TGTGCCAGCAGCCCTCCTGAGCGGGACAGGGGAAGTCAGCCCCAGCATTTT
TRBJ1-5,-,TRBV29-1,-,CSVLGDSNQPQHF,TGCAGCGTTCTGGGGGATAGCAATCAGCCCCAGCATTTT
TRBJ2-7,-,TRBV6-1,TRBD1,CASSEPGQGIYEQYF,TGTGCCAGCAGTGAACCGGGACAGGGGATCTACGAGCAGTACTTC
TRBJ2-7,-,TRBV28,-,CASSSSYEQYF,TGTGCCAGCAGTTCTTCCTACGAGCAGTACTTC
TRBJ2-1,-,TRBV28,-,CASSPNLYNEQFF,TGTGCCAGCAGCCCCAACCTATACAATGAGCAGTTCTTC
TRBJ2-5,-,TRBV29-1,-,CSVSPGSGHRAGTQYF,TGCAGCGTTTCCCCTGGGAGCGGACACCGGGCCGGGACCCAGTACTTC
TRBJ1-1,-,TRBV19,-,CASTPPSRGGTEAFF,TGTGCCAGTACCCCTCCCAGCCGCGGGGGCACTGAAGCTTTCTTT
TRBJ1-2,few,TRBV5-6,-,CASSLRRLYGYTF,TGTGCCAGCAGCTTGAGACGGTTGTATGGCTACACCTTC
TRBJ2-1,few,TRBV5-1,-,CASTVGLQTYNEQFF,TGCGCCAGCACAGTCGGGCTCCAAACCTACAATGAGCAGTTCTTC
TRBJ2-1,-,TRBV25-1,-,CASSERRTGEQFF,TGTGCCAGCAGTGAAAGGCGGACGGGCGAGCAGTTCTTC
TRBJ2-2,-,TRBV6-4,-,CASRNRGSTGELFF,TGTGCCAGCCGGAACAGAGGGTCCACCGGGGAGCTGTTTTTT
TRBJ2-7,-,TRBV7-8,TRBD2,CASSSLAVSSYEQYF,TGTGCCAGCAGCTCACTAGCGGTAAGCTCCTACGAGCAGTACTTC
TRBJ2-2,-,TRBV30,-,CAWSGNTGELFF,TGTGCCTGGAGCGGGAACACCGGGGAGCTGTTTTTT
TRBJ1-4,-,TRBV28,-,CASRVNRDEKLFF,TGTGCCAGCAGAGTTAACAGGGATGAAAAACTGTTTTTT
TRBJ2-1,-,TRBV14,-,CASSQGTLNNEQFF,TGTGCCAGCAGCCAGGGGACCCTCAACAATGAGCAGTTCTTC
TRBJ2-7,-,TRBV28,-,CASSGGPSTYEQYF,TGTGCCAGCAGTGGGGGACCGTCAACCTACGAGCAGTACTTC
TRBJ2-2,-,TRBV15,-,CATSLAGDTGELFF,TGTGCCACCAGCCTGGCAGGGGACACCGGGGAGCTGTTTTTT
TRBJ1-4,-,TRBV5-4,-,CASSPGTDNEKLFF,TGTGCCAGCAGCCCCGGGACGGATAATGAAAAACTGTTTTTT
TRBJ1-5,-,TRBV28,-,CASKSAPNQPQHF,TGTGCCAGCAAATCGGCACCCAATCAGCCCCAGCATTTT
TRBJ1-5,-,TRBV28,TRBD1,CASSGGGQGVRQPQHF,TGTGCCAGCAGTGGTGGAGGACAGGGAGTCCGTCAGCCCCAGCATTTT
TRBJ1-2,-,TRBV7-9,-,CASSFSGTNYGYTF,TGTGCCAGCAGCTTTTCCGGGACTAACTATGGCTACACCTTC
TRBJ2-3,-,TRBV5-4,-,CASSLGLGTDTQYF,TGTGCCAGCAGCTTAGGGCTGGGCACAGATACGCAGTATTTT
TRBJ2-4,-,TRBV6-5,TRBD2,CAIYEPGGGRDIQYF,TGTGCCATCTACGAACCTGGGGGCGGGAGGGACATTCAGTACTTC